A selection of T cell receptor beta chains follows, all from one sample in a study of CD8+ T cells in alopecia areata. The repertoire was sequenced with immunoSEQ multiplex PCR; TCRdb's copy has only in-frame clones and lacks some. The sample records 150,000 to 200,000 clones, roughly 58% being singletons. The sequenced sample was CD4+ T cells sorted from blood, obtained at approximately week 61, from a patient treated with tofacitinib. The receptors were sampled from a human donor with alopecia areata. CDR3s leave out the opening cysteine and the closing phenylalanine or tryptophan. Size tells how often a clone was seen (once, few, many) or the class of an expanded clone, and some rows leave it out.

clone_size j_call v_call cdr3_aa
- TRBJ1-2 TRBV5-6 ASSFPSGYGYT
- TRBJ2-3 TRBV9 ASSEQGFGADTQY
- TRBJ2-4 TRBV6-4 ASNTGQIAKNIQY
- TRBJ1-6 TRBV25-1 ASSEGTSNSPLH
- TRBJ2-5 TRBV29-1 SVGKGARETQY
- TRBJ2-5 TRBV11-2 ASSSGKETQY
few TRBJ1-2 TRBV7-3 ASSLDPGAQYGYT
- TRBJ2-5 TRBV30 AWSPQGETQY
- TRBJ2-3 TRBV25-1 ASSRSGAYTQY
- TRBJ1-2 TRBV5-1 ASSGSDGTRSGYT
many TRBJ1-1 TRBV7-9 ASSLEPGPAEAF
- TRBJ2-3 TRBV5-1 ASSGQGASTDTQY
- TRBJ2-3 TRBV6-5 ASSQTDTQY
- TRBJ2-2 TRBV6-1 ASSELAGGPGELF
- TRBJ1-1 TRBV10-3 AITPQGGTEAF
- TRBJ2-3 TRBV5-1 ASSLPRGDTDTQY
- TRBJ2-5 TRBV20-1 SGGRQETQY
- TRBJ2-5 TRBV5-5 ASRGPGTQY
- TRBJ1-2 TRBV6-5 ASSSPGTGGIPGYT
- TRBJ1-5 TRBV15 ATSRGQSEGQPQH
- TRBJ1-2 TRBV2 ASKDKGSNYGYT
- TRBJ1-6 TRBV30 AWSVQGAPLH
- TRBJ1-2 TRBV30 AWSFQQVRSGYT
- TRBJ1-2 TRBV18 ASSPPYQGAGGYT
- TRBJ2-2 TRBV7-9 ASSLVGGHSGELF
few TRBJ1-6 TRBV6-5 ASSLQVNSPLH
- TRBJ1-1 TRBV30 AWTPLSGRQAF
- TRBJ2-3 TRBV5-1 ASSLGQSTDTQY
- TRBJ2-6 TRBV6-5 ASSIQGPGANVLT
- TRBJ2-5 TRBV7-6 ASSLGPRGRETQY
- TRBJ2-3 TRBV6-5 ASRKLGGDTQY